The clone carrying this T cell receptor beta chain was counted only a few times. This entry is derived from a study of kidney transplant recipient with SARS-CoV-2 infection. CDR1 and CDR2 from the germline V gene are GTSNPN and SVGIG (reference sequence). The J segment lost 2 bases and the V segment lost 1 base, leaving 5 bases of the junction unmatched. CDR3 length equals 16 residues. Using its own MiXCR run on the reads, TCRdb lists one record per CDR3 protein. The table shows fewer than 250,000 distinct CDR3 sequences, with under 30% occurring only once. The chain links TRBV30 to TRBJ2-1, with 10 positions matching TRBD2. This sample comprised a blood sample, obtained at baseline and on day 111 from a kidney transplant recipient. The clonotype was recovered from a male patient in his 30s who had COVID-19 and was a kidney transplant recipient. Some T cells may be the graft donor's. The CDR3 spells CAWSENSGRPYNEQFF. The CDR3 coding sequence is TGTGCCTGGAGTGAAAATAGCGGGAGGCCCTACAATGAGCAGTTCTTC.